The rows below give T cell receptor beta chains drawn from one sample of a study of T cell changes during pregnancy in multiple sclerosis. Sequencing was performed with immunoSEQ multiplex PCR; in TCRdb, only in-frame clones are kept and a portion is missing. The sample yields about 100,000 clones, roughly 90% seen once. The sequencing used peripheral blood, collected after pregnancy. These receptors were obtained from a female donor with multiple sclerosis, enrolled in a pregnancy study. Each CDR3 is given with its conserved first and last residue. Fields, in order: clone size, D gene, J gene, V gene, CDR3 protein, CDR3 DNA. The D gene is left open where the match is weak. The size entry is marked missing in some rows and otherwise reads once, few, many or a size class.

-,TRBD1,TRBJ1-2,TRBV30,CAWDPGQGNYGYTF,TGTGCCTGGGATCCGGGACAGGGAAACTATGGCTACACCTTC
once,-,TRBJ1-5,TRBV7-2,CASSLGQGQPQHF,TGTGCCAGCAGCTTAGGCCAGGGTCAGCCCCAGCATTTT
-,TRBD1,TRBJ2-7,TRBV4-2,CASSHDPGQGDREQYF,TGTGCCAGCAGCCATGACCCGGGACAGGGGGACCGGGAGCAGTACTTC
few,-,TRBJ2-6,TRBV6-1,CASSEVGVVSSGANVLTF,TGTGCCAGCAGTGAAGTGGGCGTGGTTTCCTCTGGGGCCAACGTCCTGACTTTC
few,-,TRBJ1-2,TRBV4-1,CASSQDIRDYYGYTF,TGCGCCAGCAGCCAAGATATCAGGGATTACTATGGCTACACCTTC
-,-,TRBJ2-5,TRBV2,CASKGTSLQTQYF,TGTGCCAGCAAGGGGACATCCTTACAGACCCAGTACTTC
-,TRBD2,TRBJ2-7,TRBV15,CATSEGLAWEQYF,TGTGCCACCAGCGAGGGACTAGCGTGGGAGCAGTACTTC
-,-,TRBJ1-2,TRBV6-4,CASTKDSADYGYTF,TGTGCCAGCACCAAGGACAGTGCAGATTATGGCTACACCTTC
-,-,TRBJ2-3,TRBV25-1,CASSDGGTDTQYF,TGTGCCAGCAGTGACGGGGGTACAGATACGCAGTATTTT
once,TRBD1,TRBJ2-7,TRBV28,CASTLPGTGGYEQYF,TGTGCCAGCACACTGCCCGGGACAGGGGGGTACGAGCAGTACTTC
many,-,TRBJ2-2,TRBV11-2,CASSSRSANTGELFF,TGTGCCAGCAGCTCCCGGAGCGCGAACACCGGGGAGCTGTTTTTT
-,TRBD2,TRBJ2-1,TRBV9,CASSVDEAGGNEQFF,TGTGCCAGCAGCGTAGATGAAGCGGGGGGGAATGAGCAGTTCTTC
-,TRBD2,TRBJ2-7,TRBV28,CASSFSRSGLAGGASSYEQYF,TGTGCCAGCAGTTTTAGTCGCTCGGGGCTAGCGGGAGGGGCAAGCTCCTACGAGCAGTACTTC
-,TRBD2,TRBJ2-7,TRBV4-2,CASSQDLRGSPSYEQYF,TGTGCCAGCAGCCAAGATCTGCGGGGGTCACCCTCCTACGAGCAGTACTTC
-,-,TRBJ2-2,TRBV6-5,CASSTLQGMGELFF,TGTGCCAGCAGTACCCTCCAGGGGATGGGGGAGCTGTTTTTT
-,-,TRBJ1-2,TRBV18,CASSPDNNYGYTF,TGTGCCAGCTCACCTGACAACAACTATGGCTACACCTTC
medium-sized,-,TRBJ1-2,TRBV5-6,CASSDAGDGYTF,TGTGCCAGCAGCGATGCAGGGGATGGCTACACCTTC
-,-,TRBJ2-7,TRBV7-2,CASSLATDSITRSYEQYF,TGTGCCAGCAGCTTAGCGACGGACAGCATAACTCGCTCCTACGAGCAGTACTTC
-,TRBD1,TRBJ1-5,TRBV9,CASSVGTGAWPQHF,TGTGCCAGCAGCGTAGGGACAGGGGCATGGCCCCAGCATTTT
-,TRBD1,TRBJ1-3,TRBV5-5,CASRPTGGVAGNTIYF,TGTGCCAGCAGACCTACAGGGGGCGTCGCTGGAAACACCATATATTTT
-,-,TRBJ1-1,TRBV2,CASSEAANTEAFF,TGTGCCAGCAGTGAAGCAGCGAACACTGAAGCTTTCTTT
few,-,TRBJ2-3,TRBV9,CASSVGPRGRTDTQYF,TGTGCCAGCAGCGTAGGACCAAGGGGTAGGACAGATACGCAGTATTTT
-,-,TRBJ1-6,TRBV2,CASRVRGTYNSPLHF,TGTGCCAGCAGAGTCAGGGGAACCTATAATTCACCCCTCCACTTT
-,-,TRBJ1-4,TRBV11-3,CASSHQFGREKLFF,TGTGCCAGCAGCCACCAGTTTGGGCGAGAAAAACTGTTTTTT
once,-,TRBJ2-5,TRBV19,CASSTGMETQYF,TGTGCCAGTAGTACCGGGATGGAGACCCAGTACTTC
-,-,TRBJ1-4,TRBV4-3,CASSQGIVGAEGEKLFF,TGCGCCAGCAGCCAAGGGATTGTGGGGGCAGAGGGCGAAAAACTGTTTTTT
-,-,TRBJ2-7,TRBV20-1,CSAGTRYF,TGCAGTGCTGGTACTAGGTACTTC
-,TRBD1,TRBJ1-4,TRBV7-8,CASSETGSGGEKLFF,TGTGCCAGCAGCGAGACAGGGTCAGGGGGTGAAAAACTGTTTTTT
once,TRBD1,TRBJ1-2,TRBV5-1,CASSTGTGYGYTF,TGCGCCAGCAGCACCGGGACAGGGTATGGCTACACCTTC
-,-,TRBJ1-1,TRBV11-3,CASSPFNTEAFF,TGTGCCAGCAGCCCTTTTAATACTGAAGCTTTCTTT
-,TRBD1,TRBJ1-2,TRBV11-3,CASSPTRQGAYGYTF,TGTGCCAGCAGCCCCACAAGGCAGGGGGCGTATGGCTACACCTTC